Sequencing of this T cell receptor (beta chain) was carried out in a study of CD8 T cells in ankylosing spondylitis. Study observations and caveats: What seemed typical of ankylosing spondylitis blood was a TCR beta motif built from about eight highly homologous variants. Matched ankylosing spondylitis synovial fluid reportedly contained a significantly enriched population of disease-linked clones.

V lost 2 bases and J 0 bases, leaving 6 bases between the germline ends. The CDR3 contains 13 residues. The germline gives CDR1 SQVTM, CDR2 ANQGSEA. It was by quantitative 5'-RACE with molecular barcodes that TCR beta libraries were made. Each CDR3 protein gets one entry after TCRdb re-called the 5' RACE reads with MiXCR. Here the sample spans about 420,000 distinct CDR3 sequences, about 22% being singletons. This clonotype was seen a handful of times. Its antigen remains unknown. This sequence joins TRBV29-1 and TRBJ2-3; D is undetermined. The source material was blood, either unsorted or a sorted T cell fraction (not recorded which). The TCR sequence derives from a male donor with ankylosing spondylitis. The DNA for the CDR3 is TGCAGCGTTGAAAAAGGGAGCACAGATACGCAGTATTTT. Its translation: CSVEKGSTDTQYF.